This T cell receptor beta chain was observed in a study of cytomegalovirus exposure and HLA in healthy donors. The study's findings and limits: An analysis that was carried out later associated 15,000 to 20,000 TCR beta sequences with HLA alleles at 0.05 false discovery rate. A reported reduction in N-insertions relative to the roughly 710-donor mean was seen in an Asian-associated ancestry cluster in a later analysis. Most TCR sequences proved rare, with some public TCRs found in many donors. Cytomegalovirus association was assigned to approximately 160 TCR beta chains.

Use of 60 Vbeta and 13 Jbeta primers characterized the PCR. Sequencing used immunoSEQ multiplex PCR; TCRdb keeps in-frame clones, though not all of them. The repertoire consists of 55,000 to 65,000 clones, with 65% to 75% occurring once and the leading ten covering roughly 6.4%. Germline V CDR1 and CDR2: SGHTA, FQGTGA. V was shortened by 4 bases and J by 4 bases, with 5 bases between the two germline ends. The length of the CDR3 is 13 residues. In this sample, this clone turned up a few times. Its antigen is not known. Sequencing used PBMCs. This TCR was sampled from a man younger than 40 in good health and CMV-seropositive. The V call is TRBV7-3, the J call TRBJ1-6, with D unclear. The CDR3: CASSSGYNSPLHF. CDR3 sequence (DNA): TGTGCCAGCAGCTCGGGGTATAATTCACCCCTCCACTTT.